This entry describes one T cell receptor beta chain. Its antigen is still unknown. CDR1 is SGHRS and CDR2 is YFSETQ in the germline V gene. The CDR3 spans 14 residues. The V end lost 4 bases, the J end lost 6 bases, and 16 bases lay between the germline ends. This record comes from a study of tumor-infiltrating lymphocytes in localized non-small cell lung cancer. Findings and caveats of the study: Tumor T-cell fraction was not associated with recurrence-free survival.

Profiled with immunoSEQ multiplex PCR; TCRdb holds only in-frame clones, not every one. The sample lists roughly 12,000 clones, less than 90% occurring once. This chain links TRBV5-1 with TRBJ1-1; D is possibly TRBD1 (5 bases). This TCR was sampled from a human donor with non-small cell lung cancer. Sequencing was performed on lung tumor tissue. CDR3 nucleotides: TGCGCCAGCAGCGAAGGACAACTTCCCTCTGAAGCTTTCTTT. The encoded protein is CASSEGQLPSEAFF. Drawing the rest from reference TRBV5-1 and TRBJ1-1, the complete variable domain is KAGVTQTPRYLIKTRGQQVTLSCSPISGHRSVSWYQQTPGQGLQFLFEYFSETQRNKGNFPGRFSGRQFSNSRSEMNVSTLELGDSALYLCASSEGQLPSEAFFGQGTRLTVV.